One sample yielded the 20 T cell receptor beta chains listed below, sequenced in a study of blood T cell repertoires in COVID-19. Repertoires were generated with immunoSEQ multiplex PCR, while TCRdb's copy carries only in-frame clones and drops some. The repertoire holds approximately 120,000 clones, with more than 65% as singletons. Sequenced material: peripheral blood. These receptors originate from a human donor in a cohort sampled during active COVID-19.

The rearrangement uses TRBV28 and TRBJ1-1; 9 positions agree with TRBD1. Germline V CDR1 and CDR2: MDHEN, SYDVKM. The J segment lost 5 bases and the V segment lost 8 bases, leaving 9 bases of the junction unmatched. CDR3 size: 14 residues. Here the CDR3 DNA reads TGTGCCAGCCTCTTACAGGGGGCGAGGACTGAAGCTTTCTTT. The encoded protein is CASLLQGARTEAFF.

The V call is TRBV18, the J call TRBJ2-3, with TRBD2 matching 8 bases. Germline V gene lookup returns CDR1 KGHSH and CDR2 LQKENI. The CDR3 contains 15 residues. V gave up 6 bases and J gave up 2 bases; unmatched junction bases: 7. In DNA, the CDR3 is TGTGCCAGCTCCCTTCGGCGGGGGGACACAGATACGCAGTATTTT. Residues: CASSLRRGDTDTQYF. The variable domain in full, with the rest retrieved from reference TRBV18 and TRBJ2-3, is NAGVMQNPRHLVRRRGQEARLRCSPMKGHSHVYWYRQLPEEGLKFMVYLQKENIIDESGMPKERFSAEFPKEGPSILRIQQVVRGDSAAYFCASSLRRGDTDTQYFGPGTRLTVL.

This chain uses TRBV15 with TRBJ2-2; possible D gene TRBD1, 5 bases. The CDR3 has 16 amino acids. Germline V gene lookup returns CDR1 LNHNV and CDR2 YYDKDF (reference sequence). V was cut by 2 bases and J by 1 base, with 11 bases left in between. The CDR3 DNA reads TGTGCCACCAGCAGATTAGGGGATTTGAACACCGGGGAGCTGTTTTTT. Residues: CATSRLGDLNTGELFF.

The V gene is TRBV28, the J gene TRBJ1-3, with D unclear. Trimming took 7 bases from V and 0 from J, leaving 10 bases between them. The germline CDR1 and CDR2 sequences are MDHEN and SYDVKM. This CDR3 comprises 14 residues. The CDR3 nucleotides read TGTGCCAGCAACACGATGTACTCTGGAAACACCATATATTTT. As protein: CASNTMYSGNTIYF.

In DNA form, the CDR3 reads TGTGCCAGCAGCATACTCCCCGGGACAGGGGCCGAGCAGTACTTC. Its translation is CASSILPGTGAEQYF. J is TRBJ2-7 and V is TRBV9, with 10 bases that match TRBD1. The CDR3 is 15 residues long. The V and J ends lost 4 bases and 6 bases, in that order; junction bases with no gene match: 10. In germline, CDR1 is SGDLS, CDR2 YYNGEE.

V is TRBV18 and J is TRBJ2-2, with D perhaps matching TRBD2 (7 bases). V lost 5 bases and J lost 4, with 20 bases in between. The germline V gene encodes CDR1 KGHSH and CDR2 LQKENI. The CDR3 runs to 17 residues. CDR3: CASSRRGGDSITGELFF. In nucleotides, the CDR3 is TGTGCCAGCTCAAGAAGGGGGGGTGACAGCATCACCGGGGAGCTGTTTTTT.

Here the CDR3 reads CASSQVLREGRNEQFF. The CDR3 bases are TGCGCCAGCAGCCAAGTTTTGCGGGAGGGCCGGAATGAGCAGTTCTTC. V and J are TRBV4-1 and TRBJ2-1; TRBD2 matches 9 bases. V was clipped by 1 base and J by 7 bases; unmatched bases: 8. Germline CDR1 is MGHRA and CDR2 is YSYEKL. This CDR3 contains 16 residues.

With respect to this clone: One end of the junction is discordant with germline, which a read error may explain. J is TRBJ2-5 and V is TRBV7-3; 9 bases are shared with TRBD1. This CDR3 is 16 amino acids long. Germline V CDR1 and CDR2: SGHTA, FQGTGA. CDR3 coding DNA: TGTGCAAGCAGCCCATACATCGGGACAGGGTCGGAGACCCAGTACTTC. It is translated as CASSPYIGTGSETQYF.

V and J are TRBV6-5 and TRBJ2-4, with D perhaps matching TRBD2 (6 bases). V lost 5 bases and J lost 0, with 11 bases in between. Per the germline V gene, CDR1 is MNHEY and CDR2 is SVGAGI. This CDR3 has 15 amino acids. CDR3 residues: CASSLAPEAKNIQYF. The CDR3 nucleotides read TGTGCCAGCAGTCTAGCGCCAGAAGCCAAAAACATTCAGTACTTC.

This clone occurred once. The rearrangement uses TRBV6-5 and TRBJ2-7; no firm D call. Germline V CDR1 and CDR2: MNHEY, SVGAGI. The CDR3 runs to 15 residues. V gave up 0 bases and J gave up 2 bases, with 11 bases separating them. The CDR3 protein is CASSYSWRGTYEQYF. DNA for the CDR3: TGTGCCAGCAGTTACTCTTGGCGCGGCACCTACGAGCAGTACTTC.

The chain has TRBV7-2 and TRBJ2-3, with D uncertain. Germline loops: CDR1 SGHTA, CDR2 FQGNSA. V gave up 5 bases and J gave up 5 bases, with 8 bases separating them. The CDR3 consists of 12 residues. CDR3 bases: TGTGCCAGCAGCCGTCCCGGAGATACGCAGTATTTT. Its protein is CASSRPGDTQYF. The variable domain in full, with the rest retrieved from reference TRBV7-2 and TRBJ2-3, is GAGVSQSPSNKVTEKGKDVELRCDPISGHTALYWYRQSLGQGLEFLIYFQGNSAPDKSGLPSDRFSAERTGGSVSTLTIQRTQQEDSAVYLCASSRPGDTQYFGPGTRLTVL.

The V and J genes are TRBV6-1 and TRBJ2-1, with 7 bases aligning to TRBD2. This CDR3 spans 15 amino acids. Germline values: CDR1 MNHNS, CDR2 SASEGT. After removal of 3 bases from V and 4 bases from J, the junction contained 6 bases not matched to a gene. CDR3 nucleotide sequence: TGTGCCAGCAGTGACGGGGGGAGAGCATACAATGAGCAGTTCTTC. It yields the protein CASSDGGRAYNEQFF.

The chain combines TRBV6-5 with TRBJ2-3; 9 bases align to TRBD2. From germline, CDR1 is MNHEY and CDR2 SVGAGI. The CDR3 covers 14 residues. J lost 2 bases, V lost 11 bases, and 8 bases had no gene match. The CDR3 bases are TGTGCCGCACGGGCGGGGGGGCCCACAGATACGCAGTATTTT. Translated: CAARAGGPTDTQYF.

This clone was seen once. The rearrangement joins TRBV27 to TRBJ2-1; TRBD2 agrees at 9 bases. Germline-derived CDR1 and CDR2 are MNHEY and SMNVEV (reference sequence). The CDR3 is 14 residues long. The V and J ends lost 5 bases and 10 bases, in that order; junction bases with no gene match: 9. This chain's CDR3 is CASSPGLAIREQFF. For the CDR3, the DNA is TGTGCCAGCAGTCCGGGACTAGCTATCCGGGAGCAGTTCTTC.

Here the CDR3 DNA reads TGTGCCAGCAGTAAATTAACCGGGACAGGGAAAAATCAGCCCCAGCATTTT. Amino acid sequence: CASSKLTGTGKNQPQHF. The rearrangement joins TRBV28 to TRBJ1-5, with TRBD1 matching over 9 bases. Germline CDR1 is MDHEN and CDR2 is SYDVKM. The ends lost 5 bases at V and 4 bases at J; junction bases unmatched: 12. This CDR3 comprises 17 residues.

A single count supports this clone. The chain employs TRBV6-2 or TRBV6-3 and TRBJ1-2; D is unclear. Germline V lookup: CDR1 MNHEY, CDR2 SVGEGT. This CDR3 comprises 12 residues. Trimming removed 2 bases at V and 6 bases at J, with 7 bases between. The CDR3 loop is CASSYEADGYTF. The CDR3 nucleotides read TGTGCCAGCAGTTACGAGGCGGATGGCTACACCTTC.

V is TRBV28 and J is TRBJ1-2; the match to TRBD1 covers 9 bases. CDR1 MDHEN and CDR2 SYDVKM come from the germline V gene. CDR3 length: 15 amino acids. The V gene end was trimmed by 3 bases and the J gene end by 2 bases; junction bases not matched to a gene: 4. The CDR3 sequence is CASSLTGTGNYGYTF. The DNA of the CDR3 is TGTGCCAGCAGTTTGACCGGGACAGGGAACTATGGCTACACCTTC.

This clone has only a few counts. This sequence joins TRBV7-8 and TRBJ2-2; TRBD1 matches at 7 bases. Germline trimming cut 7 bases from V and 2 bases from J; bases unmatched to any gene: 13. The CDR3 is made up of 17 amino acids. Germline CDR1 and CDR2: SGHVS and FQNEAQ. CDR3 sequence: CASTRDSPNFNTGELFF. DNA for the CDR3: TGTGCCAGCACCCGGGACAGCCCTAACTTTAACACCGGGGAGCTGTTTTTT.

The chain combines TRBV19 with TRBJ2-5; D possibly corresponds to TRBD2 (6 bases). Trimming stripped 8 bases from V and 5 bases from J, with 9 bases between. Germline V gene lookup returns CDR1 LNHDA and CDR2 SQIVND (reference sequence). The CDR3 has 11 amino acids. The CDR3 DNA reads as TGTGCCAGTGGGGACTGGGAGACCCAGTACTTC. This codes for CASGDWETQYF.

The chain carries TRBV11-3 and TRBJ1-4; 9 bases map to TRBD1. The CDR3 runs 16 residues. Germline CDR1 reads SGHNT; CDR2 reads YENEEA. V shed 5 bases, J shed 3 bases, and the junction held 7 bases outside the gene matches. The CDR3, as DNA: TGTGCCAGCAGCCCTCCGGGACAGGGCCCTAATGAAAAACTGTTTTTT. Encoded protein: CASSPPGQGPNEKLFF.